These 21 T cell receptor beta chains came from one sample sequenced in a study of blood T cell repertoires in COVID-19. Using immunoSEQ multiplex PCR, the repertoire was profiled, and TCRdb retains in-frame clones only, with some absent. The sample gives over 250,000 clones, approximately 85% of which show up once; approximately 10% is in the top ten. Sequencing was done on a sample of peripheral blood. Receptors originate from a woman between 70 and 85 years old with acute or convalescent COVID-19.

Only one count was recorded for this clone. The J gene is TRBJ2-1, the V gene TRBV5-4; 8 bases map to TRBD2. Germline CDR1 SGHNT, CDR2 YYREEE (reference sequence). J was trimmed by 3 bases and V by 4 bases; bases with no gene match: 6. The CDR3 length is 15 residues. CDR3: CASSTGLADYNEQFF. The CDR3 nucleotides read TGTGCCAGCAGCACCGGACTAGCTGACTACAATGAGCAGTTCTTC.

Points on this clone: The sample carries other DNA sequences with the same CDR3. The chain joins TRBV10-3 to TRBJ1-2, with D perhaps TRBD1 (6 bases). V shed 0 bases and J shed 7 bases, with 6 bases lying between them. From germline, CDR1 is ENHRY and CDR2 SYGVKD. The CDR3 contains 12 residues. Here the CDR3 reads CAISESGGGYTF. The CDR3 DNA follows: TGTGCCATCAGTGAGTCAGGGGGTGGCTACACCTTC.

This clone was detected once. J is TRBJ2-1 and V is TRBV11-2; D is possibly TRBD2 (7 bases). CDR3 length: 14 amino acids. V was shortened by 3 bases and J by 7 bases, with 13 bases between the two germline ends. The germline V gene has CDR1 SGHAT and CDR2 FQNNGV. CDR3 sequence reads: CASSFGGRGNEQFF. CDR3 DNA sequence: TGTGCCAGCAGCTTCGGGGGGCGGGGAAATGAGCAGTTCTTC.

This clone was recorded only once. The CDR3 here is CASSEVGGGRTRNQPQHF. CDR3 coding DNA: TGTGCCAGCAGTGAAGTTGGGGGCGGGAGGACCCGCAATCAGCCCCAGCATTTT. The rearrangement uses TRBV6-1 and TRBJ1-5; D may be TRBD1 (6 bases). V dropped 1 base and J dropped 2 bases, with 18 bases sitting between them. The CDR3 covers 18 residues. The germline V gene has CDR1 MNHNS and CDR2 SASEGT.

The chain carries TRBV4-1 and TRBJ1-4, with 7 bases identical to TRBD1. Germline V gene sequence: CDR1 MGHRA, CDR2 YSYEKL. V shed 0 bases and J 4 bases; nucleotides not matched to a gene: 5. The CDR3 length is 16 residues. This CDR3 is CASSQDPGTVNEKLFF. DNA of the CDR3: TGCGCCAGCAGCCAAGATCCCGGGACAGTTAATGAAAAACTGTTTTTT.

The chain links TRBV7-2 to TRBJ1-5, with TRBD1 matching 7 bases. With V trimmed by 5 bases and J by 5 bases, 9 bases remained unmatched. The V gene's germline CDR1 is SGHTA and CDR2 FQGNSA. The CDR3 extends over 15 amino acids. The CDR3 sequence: CASSLSRDSYQPQHF. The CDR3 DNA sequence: TGTGCCAGCAGCCTGTCCCGGGACAGCTATCAGCCCCAGCATTTT.

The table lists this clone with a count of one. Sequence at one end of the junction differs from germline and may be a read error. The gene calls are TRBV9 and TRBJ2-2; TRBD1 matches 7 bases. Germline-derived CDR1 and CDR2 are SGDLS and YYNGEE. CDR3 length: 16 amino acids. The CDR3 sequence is CASSDPETGNNGELFF. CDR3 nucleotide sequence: TGTGCCAGCAGCGACCCCGAGACAGGGAACAACGGGGAGCTGTTTTTT.

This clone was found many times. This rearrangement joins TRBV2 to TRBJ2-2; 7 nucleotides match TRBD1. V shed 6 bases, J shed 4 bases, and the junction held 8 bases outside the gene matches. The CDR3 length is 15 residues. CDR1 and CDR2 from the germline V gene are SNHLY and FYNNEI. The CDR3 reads CASSARGRITGELFF. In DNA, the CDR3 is TGTGCCAGCAGCGCTAGGGGGCGGATCACCGGGGAGCTGTTTTTT. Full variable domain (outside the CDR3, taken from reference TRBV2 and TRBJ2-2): EPEVTQTPSHQVTQMGQEVILRCVPISNHLYFYWYRQILGQKVEFLVSFYNNEISEKSEIFDDQFSVERPDGSNFTLKIRSTKLEDSAMYFCASSARGRITGELFFGEGSRLTVL.

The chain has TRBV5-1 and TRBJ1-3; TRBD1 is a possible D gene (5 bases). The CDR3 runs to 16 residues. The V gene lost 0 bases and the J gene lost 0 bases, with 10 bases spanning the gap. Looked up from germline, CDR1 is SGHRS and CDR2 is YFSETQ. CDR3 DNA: TGCGCCAGCAGCTTGGAATCGGGGGGCTCTGGAAACACCATATATTTT. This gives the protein CASSLESGGSGNTIYF.

In DNA, the CDR3 is TGTGCCAGCGCCCGATCTACTCCGGGTCCAGCAGAGACCCAGTACTTC. Its protein is CASARSTPGPAETQYF. This sequence joins TRBV3-1 (or the pseudogene TRBV3-2) and TRBJ2-5, with D unclear. The V gene lost 8 bases and the J gene lost 4 bases, with 23 bases spanning the gap. Germline V gene data show CDR1 as LGHDT and CDR2 as YNNKEL (reference sequence). The CDR3 runs to 16 residues.

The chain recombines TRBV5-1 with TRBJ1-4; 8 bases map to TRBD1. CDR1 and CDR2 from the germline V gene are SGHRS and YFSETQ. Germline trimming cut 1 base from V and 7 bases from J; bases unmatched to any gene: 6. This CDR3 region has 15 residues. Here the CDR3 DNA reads TGCGCCAGCAGCTTGTCTTCAGGGGGCCCTGAAAAACTGTTTTTT. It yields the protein CASSLSSGGPEKLFF.

In nucleotides, the CDR3 is TGTGCCAGCAGGGGACAGGGAGGGCATGGCTACACCTTC. This codes for CASRGQGGHGYTF. This chain uses TRBV6-5 with TRBJ1-2; TRBD1 aligns across 9 bases. CDR3 length: 13 residues. Losses at the gene ends were 6 bases for V and 6 bases for J; bases not matched to a gene: 5. Germline loops: CDR1 MNHEY, CDR2 SVGAGI.

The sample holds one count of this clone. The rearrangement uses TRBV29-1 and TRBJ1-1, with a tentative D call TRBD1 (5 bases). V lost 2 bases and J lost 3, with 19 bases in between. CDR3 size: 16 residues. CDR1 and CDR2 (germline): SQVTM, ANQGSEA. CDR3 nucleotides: TGCAGCGTTGAATTCCCCCCTTTGAGACAGCACACTGAAGCTTTCTTT. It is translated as CSVEFPPLRQHTEAFF. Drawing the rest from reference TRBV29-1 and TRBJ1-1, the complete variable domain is SAVISQKPSRDICQRGTSLTIQCQVDSQVTMMFWYRQQPGQSLTLIATANQGSEATYESGFVIDKFPISRPNLTFSTLTVSNMSPEDSSIYLCSVEFPPLRQHTEAFFGQGTRLTVV.

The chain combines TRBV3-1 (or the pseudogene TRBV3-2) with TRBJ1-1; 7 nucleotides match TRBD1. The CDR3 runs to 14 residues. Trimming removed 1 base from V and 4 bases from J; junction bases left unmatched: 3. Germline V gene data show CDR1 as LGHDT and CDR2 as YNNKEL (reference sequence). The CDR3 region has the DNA TGTGCCAGCAGCCAAGTGGAGGGGGCCACTGAAGCTTTCTTT. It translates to CASSQVEGATEAFF.

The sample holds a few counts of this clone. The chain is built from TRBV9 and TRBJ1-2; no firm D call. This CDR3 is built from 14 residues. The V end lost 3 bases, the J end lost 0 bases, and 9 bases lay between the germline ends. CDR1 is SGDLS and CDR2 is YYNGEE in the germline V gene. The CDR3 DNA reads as TGTGCCAGCAGCGCCCTAGGAACTAACTATGGCTACACCTTC. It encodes CASSALGTNYGYTF.

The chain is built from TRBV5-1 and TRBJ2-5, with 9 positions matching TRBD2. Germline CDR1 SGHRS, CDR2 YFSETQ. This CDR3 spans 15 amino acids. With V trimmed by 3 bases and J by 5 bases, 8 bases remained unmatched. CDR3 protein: CASSWSSGVGETQYF. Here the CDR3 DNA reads TGCGCCAGCAGCTGGTCTAGCGGGGTTGGGGAGACCCAGTACTTC. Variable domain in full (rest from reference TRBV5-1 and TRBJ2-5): KAGVTQTPRYLIKTRGQQVTLSCSPISGHRSVSWYQQTPGQGLQFLFEYFSETQRNKGNFPGRFSGRQFSNSRSEMNVSTLELGDSALYLCASSWSSGVGETQYFGPGTRLLVL.

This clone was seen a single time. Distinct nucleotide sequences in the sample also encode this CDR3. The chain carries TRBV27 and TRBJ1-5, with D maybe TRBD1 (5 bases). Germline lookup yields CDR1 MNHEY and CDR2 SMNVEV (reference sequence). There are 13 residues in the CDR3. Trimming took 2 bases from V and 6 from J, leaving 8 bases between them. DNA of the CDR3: TGTGCCAGCAGTTTAGGGGCGCGTCAGCCCCAGCATTTT. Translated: CASSLGARQPQHF.

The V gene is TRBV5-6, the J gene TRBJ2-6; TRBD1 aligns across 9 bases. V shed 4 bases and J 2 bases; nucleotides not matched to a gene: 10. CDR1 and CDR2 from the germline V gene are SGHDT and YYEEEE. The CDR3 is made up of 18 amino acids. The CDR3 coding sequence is TGTGCCAGCAGCGGGACAGGGATCTGGTCTGCTGGGGCCAACGTCCTGACTTTC. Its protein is CASSGTGIWSAGANVLTF.

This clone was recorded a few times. The CDR3 loop is CASSPTWGQGMDTQYF. The DNA of the CDR3 is TGTGCCAGTAGCCCGACGTGGGGACAGGGGATGGATACGCAGTATTTT. The chain combines TRBV19 with TRBJ2-3, with 10 bases that match TRBD1. CDR3 length: 16 amino acids. CDR1 is LNHDA and CDR2 is SQIVND in the germline V gene (reference sequence). Unmatched junction bases numbered 12, after V lost 6 bases and J lost 6 bases.

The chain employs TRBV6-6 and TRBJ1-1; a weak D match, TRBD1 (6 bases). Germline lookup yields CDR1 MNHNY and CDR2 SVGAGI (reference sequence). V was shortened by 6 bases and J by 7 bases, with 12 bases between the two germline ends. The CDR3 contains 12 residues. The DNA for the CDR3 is TGTGCCAGCAGGTCAGGGGACGTTGAAGCTTTCTTT. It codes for CASRSGDVEAFF.

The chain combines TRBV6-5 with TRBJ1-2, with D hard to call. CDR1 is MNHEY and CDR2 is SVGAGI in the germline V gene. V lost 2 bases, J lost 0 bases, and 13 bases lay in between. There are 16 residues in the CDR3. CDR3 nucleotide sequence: TGTGCCAGCAGTTACACTGGACTAAGCTCTAACTATGGCTACACCTTC. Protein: CASSYTGLSSNYGYTF.